What follows are 27 T cell receptor beta chains derived from one specimen sequenced in a study of OX40 agonist ivuxolimab in advanced cancers. Method: immunoSEQ multiplex PCR; TCRdb's copy keeps in-frame clones and lacks some. The sample holds roughly 80,000 clones, about 81% seen once. The sample in question was CD4+ or CD8+ T cells sorted from blood, obtained in a trial of the OX40 agonist ivuxolimab. The receptors stem from an adult with an advanced solid tumor such as melanoma, head and neck, liver or kidney cancer.

The chain combines TRBV2 with TRBJ2-3; 7 bases fit TRBD2. V lost 6 bases, J lost 6 bases, and 12 bases stayed unmatched. This CDR3 spans 15 amino acids. Germline V gene lookup returns CDR1 SNHLY and CDR2 FYNNEI. DNA of the CDR3: TGTGCCAGCAGGACACTAGCGTCGGTACCGGATACGCAGTATTTT. It codes for CASRTLASVPDTQYF.

The chain carries TRBV5-4 and TRBJ2-3; 15 bases match TRBD2. The CDR3 runs 18 residues. The germline V gene encodes CDR1 SGHNT and CDR2 YYREEE (reference sequence). The V segment lost 4 bases and the J segment 0 bases; nucleotides outside the gene matches: 6. This chain's CDR3 is CASSLGLAGGLSTDTQYF. CDR3 bases: TGTGCCAGCAGCCTGGGACTAGCGGGGGGTCTCAGCACAGATACGCAGTATTTT.

This chain connects TRBV29-1 to TRBJ2-3, with TRBD2 as a possible D gene (6 bases). Looked up from germline, CDR1 is SQVTM and CDR2 is ANQGSEA. CDR3 length equals 16 residues. The V end was cut by 5 bases, the J end by 5 bases, with 23 bases between. CDR3 loop: CSVQTPSGGVKDTQYF. The CDR3 nucleotides are TGCAGCGTTCAGACCCCGTCCGGGGGAGTCAAAGATACGCAGTATTTT.

The chain combines TRBV28 with TRBJ1-6; D is possibly TRBD1 (6 bases). V was cut by 5 bases and J by 10 bases, with 12 bases left in between. This CDR3 contains 13 residues. The germline V gene has CDR1 MDHEN and CDR2 SYDVKM. CDR3 region: CASSRRTVSPLHF. The CDR3 bases are TGTGCCAGCAGTCGCCGGACAGTCTCACCCCTCCACTTT.

The V call is TRBV28, the J call TRBJ1-1, with D tentatively TRBD1 (5 bases). The CDR3 length is 11 residues. V was pared by 7 bases and J by 4 bases, with 7 bases between. Per the germline V gene, CDR1 is MDHEN and CDR2 is SYDVKM. CDR3 sequence (DNA): TGTGCCAGCACAGGGTTCACTGAAGCTTTCTTT. This gives the protein CASTGFTEAFF.

The CDR3 here is CASSQGPGRDGEKLFF. The CDR3 coding sequence is TGTGCCAGCAGCCAAGGGCCGGGGCGCGACGGTGAAAAACTGTTTTTT. The chain employs TRBV4-2 and TRBJ1-4; perhaps TRBD1 as D (5 bases). With 1 base removed from V and 7 bases from J, the gap between germline ends came to 16 bases. This CDR3 is 16 amino acids long. The germline V gene encodes CDR1 LGHNA and CDR2 YNFKEQ.

This rearrangement joins TRBV4-2 to TRBJ2-3, with 9 bases lining up with TRBD2. J gave up 0 bases and V 0 bases, and 4 bases lay outside the gene matches. The CDR3 extends over 17 amino acids. Looked up from germline, CDR1 is LGHNA and CDR2 is YNFKEQ. The CDR3 DNA follows: TGTGCCAGCAGCCAAGATGGCGGGGGGGCCAGCACAGATACGCAGTATTTT. Protein: CASSQDGGGASTDTQYF.

CDR3 DNA: TGTGCCAGCAGCCGGGATCTATGGACGGGGGGCTACGAGCAGTACTTC. It translates to CASSRDLWTGGYEQYF. This chain links TRBV5-6 with TRBJ2-7, with TRBD2 matching 7 bases. CDR3 size: 16 residues. V gave up 4 bases and J gave up 3 bases; unmatched junction bases: 13. The germline CDR1 and CDR2 sequences are SGHDT and YYEEEE.

The gene calls are TRBV28 and TRBJ2-7; D possibly corresponds to TRBD2 (7 bases). This CDR3 is 16 amino acids long. Germline assignment: CDR1 MDHEN and CDR2 SYDVKM. V lost 7 bases and J lost 1, with 20 bases in between. CDR3 region: CASIWGGAEGSYEQYF. CDR3 bases: TGTGCCAGCATCTGGGGGGGGGCCGAGGGTTCCTACGAGCAGTACTTC.

The V and J genes are TRBV15 and TRBJ2-5; tentative D call: TRBD1 (6 bases). The ends were cut back, 0 bases at V and 4 bases at J, with 6 bases in the middle. Germline CDR1 is LNHNV and CDR2 is YYDKDF (reference sequence). This CDR3 spans 13 amino acids. In nucleotides, the CDR3 is TGTGCCACCAGCAGAGAACAGGGAGAGACCCAGTACTTC. This codes for CATSREQGETQYF.

J is TRBJ2-2 and V is TRBV7-2; TRBD2 aligns across 7 bases. This CDR3 comprises 15 residues. In germline, CDR1 is SGHTA, CDR2 FQGNSA. With 1 base clipped from V and 5 bases from J, the junction kept 4 bases outside the gene matches. The CDR3: CASSLGGGSTGELFF. The DNA for the CDR3 is TGTGCCAGCAGCTTAGGCGGGGGATCTACCGGGGAGCTGTTTTTT.

This clone was observed a few times. V gene TRBV5-1 combines with J gene TRBJ1-4; no firm D call. CDR1 is SGHRS, CDR2 YFSETQ, per germline. Trimming pared 1 base from V and 7 bases from J, leaving 14 bases between. CDR3 size: 15 residues. This chain's CDR3 is CASSLLGEEGEKLFF. CDR3 nucleotide sequence: TGCGCCAGCAGCTTGTTAGGAGAGGAGGGTGAAAAACTGTTTTTT.

In this sample, this clone turned up a few times. The V and J genes are TRBV6-1 and TRBJ2-7, with D perhaps TRBD1 (5 bases). The CDR3 length is 13 residues. Germline V gives CDR1 MNHNS, CDR2 SASEGT. The ends were cut back, 7 bases at V and 5 bases at J, with 15 bases in the middle. The CDR3 spells CASTGRWGDEQYF. CDR3 in DNA: TGTGCCAGCACCGGAAGGTGGGGCGACGAGCAGTACTTC.

A single count supports this clone. The chain uses TRBV28 and TRBJ2-2; tentatively, D is TRBD1 (6 bases). CDR1 is MDHEN, CDR2 SYDVKM, per germline. The CDR3 sequence is 15 residues long. V was clipped by 3 bases and J by 5 bases, with 13 bases between them. CDR3 DNA sequence: TGTGCCAGCAGTTTTTCGCAGGGGAATACCGGGGAGCTGTTTTTT. This sequence encodes CASSFSQGNTGELFF.

V usage is TRBV11-1 and J usage is TRBJ1-1; 8 bases are a match to TRBD1. Trimming at V came to 1 base and at J to 6 bases, leaving 4 bases not matched to a gene. From germline, CDR1 is SGHAT and CDR2 FQDESV (reference sequence). This CDR3 is 14 amino acids long. The CDR3 coding sequence is TGTGCCAGCAGCTTAGTGACAGGGGCCGCTGAAGCTTTCTTT. This gives the protein CASSLVTGAAEAFF.

This chain connects TRBV5-6 to TRBJ1-5; perhaps TRBD1 as D (6 bases). The length of the CDR3 is 15 residues. V was clipped by 6 bases and J by 3 bases, with 16 bases between them. Germline CDR1 SGHDT, CDR2 YYEEEE. CDR3 in amino acids: CASTVTGQPNQPQHF. The CDR3 DNA follows: TGTGCCAGCACCGTCACCGGACAGCCCAATCAGCCCCAGCATTTT.

V and J are TRBV6-1 and TRBJ1-1; D is perhaps TRBD1 (5 bases). Germline CDR1 reads MNHNS; CDR2 reads SASEGT. The CDR3 covers 14 residues. Trimming removed 0 bases from V and 2 bases from J, with 7 bases in between. CDR3 nucleotide sequence: TGTGCCAGCAGTGAAGCGACAGCTAACACTGAAGCTTTCTTT. It translates to CASSEATANTEAFF.

This chain joins TRBV5-1 and TRBJ2-7, with 9 bases that match TRBD1. The germline CDR1 and CDR2 sequences are SGHRS and YFSETQ. The length of the CDR3 is 16 residues. V lost 4 bases to trimming and J lost 4 bases; unmatched junction nucleotides: 12. The CDR3 sequence: CASSALEDRGSYEQYF. CDR3 coding DNA: TGCGCCAGCAGCGCGCTGGAGGACAGGGGCTCTTACGAGCAGTACTTC.

This clone was counted a few times. The rearrangement uses TRBV19 and TRBJ2-5, with 9 positions matching TRBD2. Germline V lookup: CDR1 LNHDA, CDR2 SQIVND (reference sequence). This CDR3 contains 15 residues. Trimming at V came to 3 bases and at J to 5 bases, leaving 7 bases not matched to a gene. CDR3 loop: CASSIRRGGVETQYF. DNA of the CDR3: TGTGCCAGTAGTATCCGGCGGGGGGGCGTGGAGACCCAGTACTTC.

The chain is built from TRBV5-6 and TRBJ1-5; maybe TRBD1 (6 bases). The V gene lost 3 bases and the J gene lost 6 bases, with 13 bases spanning the gap. The CDR3 runs 14 residues. CDR1 is SGHDT and CDR2 is YYEEEE in the germline V gene. CDR3 nucleotide sequence: TGTGCCAGCAGCTCTACAGGGTCGGGTCAGCCCCAGCATTTT. It codes for CASSSTGSGQPQHF.

The genes are TRBV19 and TRBJ2-3, with D possibly being TRBD1 (6 bases). V gave up 5 bases and J gave up 6 bases, with 12 bases separating them. CDR1 is LNHDA, CDR2 SQIVND, per germline (reference sequence). CDR3 length equals 13 residues. This CDR3 is CASSRTVGDTQYF. The DNA for the CDR3 is TGTGCCAGTAGTCGGACAGTGGGGGATACGCAGTATTTT.

The chain recombines TRBV18 with TRBJ2-7, with D possibly matching TRBD1 (7 bases). Germline V gives CDR1 KGHSH, CDR2 LQKENI. The CDR3 consists of 16 residues. The germline V and J ends were trimmed by 3 bases and 6 bases, with 21 bases remaining between them. The CDR3 nucleotides are TGTGCCAGCTCACCTAGTTCTCCGGAGGGGGCGGGCGAGCAGTACTTC. Translated: CASSPSSPEGAGEQYF.

The chain joins TRBV5-1 to TRBJ1-1; tentative D call: TRBD1 (5 bases). This CDR3 is 13 amino acids long. The V and J ends lost 1 base and 5 bases respectively, with 9 bases between them. Germline CDR1 reads SGHRS; CDR2 reads YFSETQ. CDR3 in amino acids: CASSLRGGTEAFF. Written as DNA, the CDR3 is TGCGCCAGCAGCTTGCGGGGGGGAACTGAAGCTTTCTTT.

The chain recombines TRBV11-3 with TRBJ2-2; D gene ambiguous. The germline V gene encodes CDR1 SGHNT and CDR2 YENEEA. The CDR3 extends over 13 amino acids. V lost 0 bases and J 7 bases, leaving 6 bases between the germline ends. CDR3 DNA: TGTGCCAGCAGCTTAGATTCCGACGGGGAGCTGTTTTTT. It is translated as CASSLDSDGELFF.

The chain uses TRBV5-4 and TRBJ1-2; the D gene is possibly TRBD1 (6 bases). Trimming removed 4 bases from V and 6 bases from J, with 10 bases in between. CDR3 length equals 12 residues. CDR1 is SGHNT, CDR2 YYREEE, per germline (reference sequence). CDR3 region: CASSEDSDGYTF. As DNA, the CDR3 is TGTGCCAGCAGCGAGGACAGCGATGGCTACACCTTC. The full variable domain, its missing parts supplied by reference TRBV5-4 and TRBJ1-2, is ETGVTQSPTHLIKTRGQQVTLRCSSQSGHNTVSWYQQALGQGPQFIFQYYREEENGRGNFPPRFSGLQFPNYSSELNVNALELDDSALYLCASSEDSDGYTFGSGTRLTVV.

This clone was seen only a few times. This chain links TRBV11-2 with TRBJ1-1; perhaps TRBD1 as D (5 bases). The ends were cut back, 5 bases at V and 0 bases at J, with 19 bases in the middle. The CDR3 is made up of 17 amino acids. Germline CDR1 SGHAT, CDR2 FQNNGV. Written as DNA, the CDR3 is TGTGCCAGCAGCCCGTGGGTTGGAGGGGCCCTGAACACTGAAGCTTTCTTT. It is translated as CASSPWVGGALNTEAFF.

For this clone: This CDR3 is also generated by other DNA sequences in the sample. CDR3 DNA: TGCGCCAGCAGTGGAGGAGACACCATATATTTT. Translated, it gives CASSGGDTIYF. The chain is built from TRBV10-1 and TRBJ1-3; D unresolved. CDR3 length equals 11 residues. V lost 4 bases and J 8 bases, leaving 6 bases between the germline ends. Germline V lookup: CDR1 WNHNN, CDR2 SYGVQD (reference sequence).